These 14 T cell receptor beta chains were all obtained from the same sample, sequenced in a study of T cell repertoires in cytomegalovirus infection. These receptors have no identified antigens. TCRdb itself ran the reads through MiXCR, one entry per CDR3 protein. Of 550,000 to 850,000 distinct CDR3 sequences detected, around 35% appear once; the ten largest clones hold about 18%. The source was cultured PBMCs, collected from culture after CMV antigen stimulation. The source of these receptors is a human donor in good health (CMV status not recorded). Some clones in this sample may be carry-over from other donors' samples.

Only one count was recorded for this clonotype. The rearrangement joins TRBV20-1 to TRBJ2-7; 15 bases match TRBD2. After removal of 5 bases from V and 2 bases from J, the junction contained 4 bases not matched to a gene. CDR1 and CDR2 from the germline V gene are DFQATT and SNEGSKA (reference sequence). This CDR3 spans 15 amino acids. The CDR3 bases are TGCAGTGCTCCTGGACTAGCGGGGGGGACCTACGAGCAGTACTTC. The encoded protein is CSAPGLAGGTYEQYF.

This clonotype was counted between two and nine times. The V gene is TRBV6-1, the J gene TRBJ1-1; no firm D call. Trimming stripped 4 bases from V and 1 base from J, with 13 bases between. CDR3 size: 15 residues. Germline CDR1 and CDR2: MNHNS and SASEGT. CDR3 sequence (DNA): TGTGCCAGCAGTGGGTCCCCTGCCAGGAACACTGAAGCTTTCTTT. Its translation is CASSGSPARNTEAFF.

The chain uses TRBV5-1 and TRBJ2-5; weak D call: TRBD1 (5 bases). The CDR3 has 13 residues. CDR1 is SGHRS, CDR2 YFSETQ, per germline. Trimming shortened V by 4 bases and J by 5 bases, and 12 bases separated the two germline ends. The CDR3 protein is CASSGTGDETQYF. Here the CDR3 DNA reads TGCGCCAGCAGCGGAACAGGAGACGAGACCCAGTACTTC.

This clonotype has a handful of counts. The chain combines TRBV29-1 with TRBJ2-1; TRBD2 matches 14 bases. Germline loops: CDR1 SQVTM, CDR2 ANQGSEA. After removal of 3 bases from V and 5 bases from J, the junction contained 3 bases not matched to a gene. The CDR3 spans 15 residues. As DNA, the CDR3 is TGCAGCGTTGAGGGGACTAGCGGGAGTGACAATGAGCAGTTCTTC. Its protein is CSVEGTSGSDNEQFF.

The V and J genes are TRBV6-5 and TRBJ2-3; D might be TRBD1 or TRBD2, each matching 5 bases. Germline V gives CDR1 MNHEY, CDR2 SVGAGI. The CDR3 extends over 15 amino acids. Trimming left V 2 bases short and J 3 bases short, with 12 bases between. CDR3: CASSYRDPGTDTQYF. DNA for the CDR3: TGTGCCAGCAGTTACCGGGACCCCGGTACAGATACGCAGTATTTT.

This clonotype showed up just a few times. This rearrangement joins TRBV19 to TRBJ2-2; 7 positions match TRBD1. The CDR3 contains 16 residues. V shed 7 bases and J 0 bases; nucleotides not matched to a gene: 8. Germline V gene lookup returns CDR1 LNHDA and CDR2 SQIVND (reference sequence). The CDR3 sequence: CASKNPTGSNTGELFF. CDR3 in DNA: TGTGCCAGTAAAAACCCGACAGGGTCGAACACCGGGGAGCTGTTTTTT.

Only a few counts were recorded for this clonotype. This chain connects TRBV12-3 or TRBV12-4 to TRBJ2-1, with a weak D call TRBD1 (6 bases). This CDR3 is 13 amino acids long. V lost 7 bases, J lost 5 bases, and 12 bases lay in between. CDR3 sequence reads: CASKYRGNNEQFF. CDR3 in DNA: TGTGCCAGCAAATATAGGGGGAACAATGAGCAGTTCTTC.

The table lists this clonotype with many counts. This rearrangement joins TRBV7-8 to TRBJ1-5, with D maybe TRBD1 (6 bases). V lost 2 bases to trimming and J lost 5 bases, with 19 bases between them. Germline V gene lookup returns CDR1 SGHVS and CDR2 FQNEAQ. This CDR3 region has 17 residues. For the CDR3, the DNA is TGTGCCAGCAGCTTAAGGGGGAAACAGGGAAGTGATCAGCCCCAGCATTTT. It encodes CASSLRGKQGSDQPQHF.

The rearrangement joins TRBV7-2 to TRBJ2-3; D is ambiguous. Trimming took 3 bases from V and 5 from J, leaving 12 bases between them. The CDR3 runs 14 residues. Germline V gene data show CDR1 as SGHTA and CDR2 as FQGNSA. The CDR3 coding sequence is TGTGCCAGCAGCTTCCTCCCCGGTCAAGATACGCAGTATTTT. Encoded protein: CASSFLPGQDTQYF. Based on the CDR3 plus reference TRBV7-2 and TRBJ2-3, the full variable domain is GAGVSQSPSNKVTEKGKDVELRCDPISGHTALYWYRQSLGQGLEFLIYFQGNSAPDKSGLPSDRFSAERTGGSVSTLTIQRTQQEDSAVYLCASSFLPGQDTQYFGPGTRLTVL.

This clonotype turned up a few times. The CDR3 sequence is CASARLPAGNYNEQFF. CDR3 nucleotides: TGTGCCAGCGCCCGACTCCCAGCGGGAAATTACAATGAGCAGTTCTTC. The chain combines TRBV6-2 or TRBV6-3 with TRBJ2-1, with 7 bases fitting TRBD2. The CDR3 length is 16 residues. CDR1 and CDR2 from the germline V gene are MNHEY and SVGEGT. V trimming: 8 bases; J trimming: 4 bases; junction bases outside the gene matches: 14.

The chain links TRBV6-1 to TRBJ2-1; 12 positions match TRBD2. Germline V lookup: CDR1 MNHNS, CDR2 SASEGT. CDR3 size: 16 residues. Trimming at V came to 5 bases and at J to 5 bases, leaving 7 bases not matched to a gene. CDR3: CASSWGLAGTHNEQFF. CDR3 nucleotide sequence: TGTGCCAGCAGTTGGGGACTAGCGGGCACCCACAATGAGCAGTTCTTC.

The chain carries TRBV2 and TRBJ2-3; D not certain. Germline CDR1 is SNHLY and CDR2 is FYNNEI. V shed 9 bases and J shed 2 bases, with 12 bases lying between them. The CDR3 extends over 13 amino acids. CDR3: CASTIGNTDTQYF. In nucleotides, the CDR3 is TGTGCCAGTACGATCGGAAACACAGATACGCAGTATTTT.

The chain links TRBV6-8 to TRBJ2-5; TRBD2 matches 8 bases. V dropped 2 bases and J dropped 1; count of bases not matched to a gene: 9. Germline CDR1 and CDR2: MNHGY and SAAAGT. There are 17 residues in the CDR3. Written as DNA, the CDR3 is TGTGCCAGCAGTTACCGGGGGGGGGGGGGGCCCCAAGAGACCCAGTACTTC. It is translated as CASSYRGGGGPQETQYF.

V usage is TRBV7-2 and J usage is TRBJ1-4; D gene uncertain. The CDR3 is 13 residues long. V was pared by 5 bases and J by 6 bases, with 10 bases between. Germline assignment: CDR1 SGHTA and CDR2 FQGNSA. CDR3 coding DNA: TGTGCCAGCAGCCTCCCCGGGGATGAAAAACTGTTTTTT. Protein product: CASSLPGDEKLFF.